These 19 T cell receptor beta chains share one sample of origin, sequenced in a study of somatic mutations in cytotoxic T cells in rheumatoid arthritis. Method: immunoSEQ multiplex PCR; TCRdb's copy keeps in-frame clones and lacks some. The table includes some 15,000 clones, 77% detected once. The sequencing input was CD8+ T cells sorted from blood. The receptors here all came from an adult with rheumatoid arthritis.

In nucleotides, the CDR3 is TGCGCCAGCAGCTTGACACAACCCGGGACAGCCCCTGTCGAGCAGTACTTC. It codes for CASSLTQPGTAPVEQYF. The chain couples TRBV5-1 to TRBJ2-7; 7 bases align to TRBD1. Germline CDR1 SGHRS, CDR2 YFSETQ. The CDR3 contains 17 residues. V shed 1 base, J shed 6 bases, and the junction held 16 bases outside the gene matches.

The chain carries TRBV28 and TRBJ1-4; D not certain. V lost 4 bases, J lost 4 bases, and 10 bases lay in between. The CDR3 sequence is 14 residues long. CDR1 and CDR2 (germline): MDHEN, SYDVKM. The chain's CDR3 is CASSWTAINEKLFF. The CDR3 nucleotides read TGTGCCAGCAGTTGGACGGCAATTAATGAAAAACTGTTTTTT.

The rearrangement joins TRBV9 to TRBJ2-5, with 8 bases matching TRBD2. V gave up 0 bases and J gave up 5 bases; unmatched junction bases: 6. Germline-derived CDR1 and CDR2 are SGDLS and YYNGEE. The CDR3 extends over 15 amino acids. The CDR3 DNA follows: TGTGCCAGCAGCGTAGACGGGGGGGCCTCTGAGACCCAGTACTTC. This codes for CASSVDGGASETQYF.

The chain is built from TRBV7-6 and TRBJ2-7, with D unresolved. The CDR3 is 14 residues long. Trimming left V 1 base short and J 6 bases short, with 13 bases between. Germline V CDR1 and CDR2: SGHVS, FNYEAQ. The CDR3 sequence: CASSLERDDGEQYV. The DNA of the CDR3 is TGTGCCAGCAGCTTAGAGCGCGACGATGGCGAGCAGTACGTC.

The chain links TRBV23-1 to TRBJ1-1; 10 bases align to TRBD1. TRBV23-1 is placed among ORFs of uncertain function. The CDR3 has 13 residues. V was clipped by 8 bases and J by 5 bases; unmatched bases: 5. CDR3: CASEGQGRTEAFF. CDR3 nucleotide sequence: TGCGCCAGCGAGGGACAGGGGAGAACTGAAGCTTTCTTT.

This chain connects TRBV5-4 to TRBJ1-2; perhaps TRBD1 as D (5 bases). The CDR3 loop spans 16 amino acids. The germline gives CDR1 SGHNT, CDR2 YYREEE (reference sequence). V lost 3 bases and J 5 bases, leaving 20 bases between the germline ends. The CDR3 protein is CASSSGLWWEKYGYTF. DNA for the CDR3: TGTGCCAGCAGCTCAGGGTTGTGGTGGGAAAAGTATGGCTACACCTTC.

The chain has TRBV7-9 and TRBJ2-2, with 13 bases aligning to TRBD2. Trimming cost V 5 bases and J 7 bases; bases outside gene matches: 4. In germline, CDR1 is SEHNR, CDR2 FQNEAQ (reference sequence). The CDR3 extends over 15 amino acids. The CDR3 here is CASSGTSGVGGELFF. In DNA, the CDR3 is TGTGCCAGCAGCGGGACTAGCGGGGTCGGCGGGGAGCTGTTTTTT. The variable domain in full, with the rest retrieved from reference TRBV7-9 and TRBJ2-2, is DTGVSQNPRHKITKRGQNVTFRCDPISEHNRLYWYRQTLGQGPEFLTYFQNEAQLEKSRLLSDRFSAERPKGSFSTLEIQRTEQGDSAMYLCASSGTSGVGGELFFGEGSRLTVL.

The V call is TRBV27, the J call TRBJ2-1, with D possibly TRBD1 on 6 matching bases. Germline assignment: CDR1 MNHEY and CDR2 SMNVEV (reference sequence). CDR3 length: 13 residues. The germline V and J ends were trimmed by 3 bases and 9 bases, with 12 bases remaining between them. The CDR3 DNA is TGTGCCAGCAGTTTGTCCCAGGGGAGTGAGCAGTTCTTC. Encoded protein: CASSLSQGSEQFF.

The chain uses TRBV28 and TRBJ2-7, with no clear D. CDR1 and CDR2 (germline): MDHEN, SYDVKM. This CDR3 comprises 13 residues. V lost 5 bases to trimming and J lost 4 bases, with 12 bases between them. This chain's CDR3 is CASSPQVFYEQYF. The CDR3 DNA sequence: TGTGCCAGCAGTCCGCAGGTATTTTACGAGCAGTACTTC.

This clone was observed a single time. This chain links TRBV5-1 with TRBJ2-3; 8 bases line up with TRBD1. CDR3 size: 15 residues. J was trimmed by 0 bases and V by 4 bases; bases with no gene match: 4. The germline CDR1 and CDR2 sequences are SGHRS and YFSETQ. CDR3 nucleotides: TGCGCCAGCAGCGCGGACAGGGCTAGCACAGATACGCAGTATTTT. This translates into CASSADRASTDTQYF.

V is TRBV6-5 and J is TRBJ2-1; D uncertain. V lost 0 bases and J 0 bases, leaving 9 bases between the germline ends. CDR3 size: 16 residues. Germline loops: CDR1 MNHEY, CDR2 SVGAGI. The CDR3: CASSYSPPSSYNEQFF. CDR3 DNA sequence: TGTGCCAGCAGTTACTCTCCCCCAAGCTCCTACAATGAGCAGTTCTTC.

V gene TRBV11-2 combines with J gene TRBJ2-2; TRBD1 might be the D (6 bases). This CDR3 contains 18 residues. The germline V gene has CDR1 SGHAT and CDR2 FQNNGV. Trimming took 1 base from V and 0 from J, leaving 15 bases between them. The CDR3 DNA follows: TGTGCCAGCAGCTTAGTCCCCCGGACAGTATCGAACACCGGGGAGCTGTTTTTT. Amino acids: CASSLVPRTVSNTGELFF.

This clone was picked up a small number of times. V gene TRBV6-4 combines with J gene TRBJ2-5, with 8 bases aligning to TRBD2. Germline V gene lookup returns CDR1 MRHNA and CDR2 SNTAGT. CDR3 size: 15 residues. The V segment lost 5 bases and the J segment 2 bases; nucleotides outside the gene matches: 7. The CDR3 here is CASSPTSGGQETQYF. CDR3 bases: TGTGCCAGCAGTCCTACTAGCGGAGGGCAAGAGACCCAGTACTTC.

V is TRBV5-4 and J is TRBJ2-5; a possible D gene is TRBD2 (5 bases). The CDR3 runs 15 residues. Germline loops: CDR1 SGHNT, CDR2 YYREEE (reference sequence). Trimming left V 4 bases short and J 5 bases short, with 18 bases between. The CDR3 here is CASSQSEGGWETQYF. CDR3 nucleotides: TGTGCCAGCAGCCAAAGTGAGGGCGGCTGGGAGACCCAGTACTTC.

The genes are TRBV27 and TRBJ2-2; 7 nucleotides match TRBD1. Germline V gives CDR1 MNHEY, CDR2 SMNVEV (reference sequence). J gave up 7 bases and V 6 bases, and 8 bases lay outside the gene matches. This CDR3 is 14 amino acids long. This CDR3 reads CASRAGGIGGELFF. CDR3 nucleotide sequence: TGTGCCAGCAGGGCAGGGGGAATTGGCGGGGAGCTGTTTTTT.

This clone was seen a handful of times. The chain links TRBV6-1 to TRBJ2-7; 14 positions agree with TRBD2. Trimming took 3 bases from V and 6 from J; bases not matched to a gene: 4. Germline CDR1 is MNHNS and CDR2 is SASEGT. This CDR3 is 15 amino acids long. CDR3 sequence (DNA): TGTGCCAGCAGTGAGGGACTAGCGGGGGCCTCCGAGCAGTACGTC. This translates into CASSEGLAGASEQYV.

This clone has only one observation. CDR3 in amino acids: CASSHLLGTGGAFF. CDR3 DNA sequence: TGTGCCAGCAGCCACCTCCTTGGGACAGGCGGGGCTTTCTTT. The J gene is TRBJ1-1, the V gene TRBV5-6, with TRBD1 matching 8 bases. This CDR3 is built from 14 residues. The V gene's germline CDR1 is SGHDT and CDR2 YYEEEE. V was clipped by 4 bases and J by 11 bases; unmatched bases: 13.

The rearrangement uses TRBV6-4 and TRBJ2-3; 11 bases match TRBD2. The CDR3 runs to 16 residues. Germline V gene data show CDR1 as MRHNA and CDR2 as SNTAGT. The V and J ends lost 6 bases and 5 bases, in that order; junction bases with no gene match: 10. In DNA, the CDR3 is TGTGCCAGCAGCCATACCGCTAGCGGGGGGCAAGATACGCAGTATTTT. Its protein product is CASSHTASGGQDTQYF.

In this sample, this clone turned up a few times. J is TRBJ1-6 and V is TRBV30; 9 bases map to TRBD1. V was pared by 8 bases and J by 10 bases, with 9 bases of the junction left unmatched. Germline V gives CDR1 GTSNPN, CDR2 SVGIG (reference sequence). The CDR3 length is 13 residues. DNA of the CDR3: TGTGCCGGAGGACAGGGGAGTGCATCACCCCTCCACTTT. Its protein is CAGGQGSASPLHF.